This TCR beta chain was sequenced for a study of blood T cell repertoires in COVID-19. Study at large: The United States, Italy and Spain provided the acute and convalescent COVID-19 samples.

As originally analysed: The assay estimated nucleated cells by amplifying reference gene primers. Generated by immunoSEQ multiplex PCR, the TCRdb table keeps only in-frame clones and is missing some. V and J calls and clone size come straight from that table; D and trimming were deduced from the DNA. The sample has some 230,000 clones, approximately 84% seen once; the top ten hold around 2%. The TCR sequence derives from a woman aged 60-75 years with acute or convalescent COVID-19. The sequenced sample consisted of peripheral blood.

The CDR3 region has the DNA TGTGCCAGCTCACCAACGACAGGGCCAATGAACACTGAAGCTTTCTTT. As protein: CASSPTTGPMNTEAFF. The J gene is TRBJ1-1, the V gene TRBV18, with 7 bases identical to TRBD1. The CDR3 sequence is 16 residues long. Germline V lookup: CDR1 KGHSH, CDR2 LQKENI. Trimming took 2 bases from V and 0 from J; bases not matched to a gene: 6.